The clone carrying this T cell receptor beta chain was counted at least ten times. Its antigen is still unknown. Expressed TCRB transcripts got sequenced, as all isolated RNA was reverse transcribed. The average output of naive, central memory and regulatory T cell samples was around 3.5 million reads. The protocol was immunoSEQ multiplex PCR, while the TCRdb copy is restricted to in-frame clones and leaves out a portion. In the table there are roughly 300,000 clones, around 8% of which are singletons. These data belong to a study of beta chain features in type 1 diabetes. General study points: Sequencing from cDNA could over-represent high-TCR-expressing cells. Any PCR bias toward short templates would affect both groups alike.

This sequence originates from a woman aged 18-29 years in good health. Material: central memory CD4+ T cells from blood.

The CDR3 DNA reads TGTGCCAGCAGCGTACGTTCTGGAAACACCATATATTTT. This encodes CASSVRSGNTIYF. The genes are TRBV9 and TRBJ1-3; D remains unclear. The CDR3 consists of 13 residues. Between the trimmed V and J ends, which lost 1 base and 1 base, there was a span of 3 bases. Germline-derived CDR1 and CDR2 are SGDLS and YYNGEE. Combining the CDR3 with reference TRBV9 and TRBJ1-3 gives the whole variable domain DSGVTQTPKHLITATGQRVTLRCSPRSGDLSVYWYQQSLDQGLQFLIQYYNGEERAKGNILERFSAQQFPDLHSELNLSSLELGDSALYFCASSVRSGNTIYFGEGSWLTVV.